Below are 15 T cell receptor beta chains sequenced from a single sample in a study of blood T cell repertoires in COVID-19. Sequencing used immunoSEQ multiplex PCR; TCRdb keeps in-frame clones, though not all of them. Of about 150,000 clones in the sample, approximately 80% were seen once. Material for sequencing was peripheral blood. The receptors stem from a woman aged 55 to 70 with COVID-19, enrolled during active disease.

This rearrangement joins TRBV5-4 to TRBJ2-5; weak D call: TRBD2 (6 bases). The CDR3 contains 14 residues. Between the trimmed V and J ends, which lost 3 bases and 4 bases, there was a span of 13 bases. In germline, CDR1 is SGHNT, CDR2 YYREEE (reference sequence). CDR3 bases: TGTGCCAGCAGCTCTCGGACTACGTTAGAGACCCAGTACTTC. Its protein product is CASSSRTTLETQYF. Filled out from reference TRBV5-4 and TRBJ2-5, the complete variable domain reads ETGVTQSPTHLIKTRGQQVTLRCSSQSGHNTVSWYQQALGQGPQFIFQYYREEENGRGNFPPRFSGLQFPNYSSELNVNALELDDSALYLCASSSRTTLETQYFGPGTRLLVL.

This rearrangement joins TRBV10-2 to TRBJ2-7; 11 nucleotides align to TRBD1. V trimming: 6 bases; J trimming: 3 bases; junction bases outside the gene matches: 1. Per germline, CDR1 WSHSY and CDR2 SAAADI. The CDR3 runs to 13 residues. The CDR3 loop reads CASSGTGGYEQYF. The CDR3 nucleotides are TGCGCCAGCAGCGGGACAGGGGGCTACGAGCAGTACTTC.

V is TRBV5-8 and J is TRBJ2-3, with D perhaps matching TRBD1 (5 bases). V gave up 3 bases and J gave up 1 base, with 12 bases separating them. Germline CDR1 SGHTS, CDR2 YDEGEE. The CDR3 spans 15 residues. CDR3 residues: CASSWGLLGTDTQYF. Here the CDR3 DNA reads TGTGCCAGCAGCTGGGGCCTCTTGGGCACAGATACGCAGTATTTT.

The chain has TRBV6-1 and TRBJ2-7; D not resolved. The V gene's germline CDR1 is MNHNS and CDR2 SASEGT. Trimming pared 0 bases from V and 3 bases from J, leaving 9 bases between. This CDR3 region has 14 residues. CDR3: CASSEALSLYEQYF. The CDR3 DNA sequence: TGTGCCAGCAGTGAAGCTCTAAGTCTCTACGAGCAGTACTTC.

This clone appeared a single time. The rearrangement uses TRBV6-5 and TRBJ1-1; the D gene is possibly TRBD1 (5 bases). Looked up from germline, CDR1 is MNHEY and CDR2 is SVGAGI. The CDR3 totals 16 residues. V was cut by 2 bases and J by 1 base, with 14 bases left in between. The CDR3 loop is CASSYAGSVGNTEAFF. DNA of the CDR3: TGTGCCAGCAGTTACGCAGGGTCGGTCGGGAACACTGAAGCTTTCTTT.

The V call is TRBV9, the J call TRBJ1-4, with D unresolved. The V and J ends lost 6 bases and 3 bases respectively, with 12 bases between them. Germline CDR1 SGDLS, CDR2 YYNGEE. The CDR3 contains 14 residues. CDR3 sequence (DNA): TGTGCCAGCACTGGACGGGAGTCTAATGAAAAACTGTTTTTT. This codes for CASTGRESNEKLFF. Supplemented by reference TRBV9 and TRBJ1-4, the full variable domain reads DSGVTQTPKHLITATGQRVTLRCSPRSGDLSVYWYQQSLDQGLQFLIQYYNGEERAKGNILERFSAQQFPDLHSELNLSSLELGDSALYFCASTGRESNEKLFFGSGTQLSVL.

The CDR3 DNA reads TGCGCCAGCAGCCCCGGACAGGGGGAGTATGGCTACACCTTC. Residues: CASSPGQGEYGYTF. This sequence joins TRBV5-1 and TRBJ1-2; 10 nucleotides line up with TRBD1. V gave up 4 bases and J gave up 5 bases; unmatched junction bases: 5. Germline lookup yields CDR1 SGHRS and CDR2 YFSETQ. CDR3 length equals 14 residues.

The chain uses TRBV7-2 and TRBJ1-1, with D unclear. V gave up 4 bases and J gave up 4 bases, with 10 bases separating them. CDR3 length: 13 amino acids. Per the germline V gene, CDR1 is SGHTA and CDR2 is FQGNSA. The CDR3 nucleotides are TGTGCCAGCAGCTCTACCAGAGGCACTGAAGCTTTCTTT. Its protein is CASSSTRGTEAFF.

The table lists this clone with a few counts. V and J are TRBV6-1 and TRBJ1-1, with D hard to call. This CDR3 comprises 11 residues. V was shortened by 3 bases and J by 11 bases, with 10 bases between the two germline ends. Per germline, CDR1 MNHNS and CDR2 SASEGT. The CDR3: CASSEKAKAFF. CDR3 DNA sequence: TGTGCCAGCAGTGAGAAAGCGAAGGCTTTCTTT.

The rearrangement uses TRBV6-5 and TRBJ2-7, with 10 bases identical to TRBD2. Per the germline V gene, CDR1 is MNHEY and CDR2 is SVGAGI. The CDR3 contains 13 residues. Losses at the gene ends were 7 bases for V and 2 bases for J; bases not matched to a gene: 2. CDR3 loop: CASNLAGAYEQYV. As DNA, the CDR3 is TGTGCCAGCAATCTAGCGGGGGCCTACGAGCAGTACGTC.

The chain has TRBV19 and TRBJ1-4; 8 bases fit TRBD1. Germline values: CDR1 LNHDA, CDR2 SQIVND (reference sequence). J was trimmed by 4 bases and V by 4 bases; bases with no gene match: 2. There are 14 residues in the CDR3. The CDR3 protein is CASSTTGGNEKLFF. The CDR3 nucleotides read TGTGCCAGTAGTACTACAGGGGGTAATGAAAAACTGTTTTTT.

The chain joins TRBV6-6 to TRBJ1-5, with 7 nucleotides matching TRBD1. The CDR3 length is 14 residues. CDR1 and CDR2 (germline): MNHNY, SVGAGI (reference sequence). With 6 bases clipped from V and 3 bases from J, the junction kept 5 bases outside the gene matches. CDR3 region: CASSPGGFNQPQHF. The CDR3 DNA reads TGTGCCAGCAGCCCAGGGGGTTTCAATCAGCCCCAGCATTTT.

This chain links TRBV7-2 with TRBJ2-7; TRBD2 might be the D (5 bases). The V gene's germline CDR1 is SGHTA and CDR2 FQGNSA. V lost 1 base to trimming and J lost 6 bases, with 13 bases between them. The CDR3 length is 14 residues. The CDR3 reads CASSLEASRGEQYV. The DNA of the CDR3 is TGTGCCAGCAGCTTAGAGGCAAGCCGGGGCGAGCAGTACGTC.

The V and J genes are TRBV15 and TRBJ2-3, with 9 bases identical to TRBD1. The CDR3 has 19 amino acids. Germline CDR1 reads LNHNV; CDR2 reads YYDKDF (reference sequence). After removal of 0 bases from V and 4 bases from J, the junction contained 14 bases not matched to a gene. This CDR3 reads CATSRDMARGDRVPDTQYF. CDR3 in DNA: TGTGCCACCAGCAGAGATATGGCTCGCGGGGACAGGGTTCCAGATACGCAGTATTTT.

The V and J genes are TRBV29-1 and TRBJ1-2; the D is unclear. V was cut by 0 bases and J by 3 bases, with 11 bases left in between. There are 14 residues in the CDR3. Germline-derived CDR1 and CDR2 are SQVTM and ANQGSEA. CDR3 sequence reads: CSVEDERTYYGYTF. CDR3 sequence (DNA): TGCAGCGTTGAAGATGAGCGCACCTACTATGGCTACACCTTC. The variable domain in full, completed from reference TRBV29-1 and TRBJ1-2, reads SAVISQKPSRDICQRGTSLTIQCQVDSQVTMMFWYRQQPGQSLTLIATANQGSEATYESGFVIDKFPISRPNLTFSTLTVSNMSPEDSSIYLCSVEDERTYYGYTFGSGTRLTVV.